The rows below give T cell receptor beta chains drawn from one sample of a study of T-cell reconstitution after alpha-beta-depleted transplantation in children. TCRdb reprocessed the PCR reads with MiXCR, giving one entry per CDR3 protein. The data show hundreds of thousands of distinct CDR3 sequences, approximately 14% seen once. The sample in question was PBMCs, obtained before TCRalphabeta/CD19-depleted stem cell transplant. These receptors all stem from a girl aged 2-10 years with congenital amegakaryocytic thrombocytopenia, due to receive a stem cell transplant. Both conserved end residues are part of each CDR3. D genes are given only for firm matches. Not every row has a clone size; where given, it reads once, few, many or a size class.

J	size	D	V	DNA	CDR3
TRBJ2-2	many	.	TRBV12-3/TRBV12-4	TGTGCCAGCAGAACTGAGTACCGGGAGCTGTTTTTT	CASRTEYRELFF
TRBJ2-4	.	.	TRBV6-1	TGTGCCAGCAGTCAGGTTTGGGGGGAGGCCAAAAACATTCAGTACTTC	CASSQVWGEAKNIQYF
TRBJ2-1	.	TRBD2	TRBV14	TGTGCCAGCAGCCCCGGGGGACTAGCGGGAGGGCCGTGGAGTGAGCAGTTCTTC	CASSPGGLAGGPWSEQFF
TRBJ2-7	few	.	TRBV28	TGTGCCAGCAGTTTCCCGGGAGAGGAGCAGTACTTC	CASSFPGEEQYF
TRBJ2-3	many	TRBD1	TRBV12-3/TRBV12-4	TGTGCCAGCAGTTTAGCCGGACAGGGGGCCTTCACAGATACGCAGTATTTT	CASSLAGQGAFTDTQYF
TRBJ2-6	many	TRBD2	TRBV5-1	TGCGCCACCCAAGCGGGAAACTCTGGGGCCAACGTCCTGACTTTC	CATQAGNSGANVLTF
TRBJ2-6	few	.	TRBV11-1	TGTGCCAGCAGCCTAGCGAACCCGGTCGTCTCTGGGGCCAACGTCCTGACTTTC	CASSLANPVVSGANVLTF
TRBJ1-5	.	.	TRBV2	TGTGCCAGCACCCGACAGCCCAATCAGCCCCAGCATTTT	CASTRQPNQPQHF
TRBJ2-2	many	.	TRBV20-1	TGCAGTGCTAGAGCCCCCCCGTGGCACCCAGACACCGGGGAGCTGTTTTTT	CSARAPPWHPDTGELFF
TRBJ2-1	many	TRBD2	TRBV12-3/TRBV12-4	TGTGCCAGCAGCATAGCGGGAGCTCGGGATGAGCAGTTCTTC	CASSIAGARDEQFF
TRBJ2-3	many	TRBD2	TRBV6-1	TGTGCCAGCAGGCCGCGGGCGGGAGGCACAGATACGCAGTATTTT	CASRPRAGGTDTQYF
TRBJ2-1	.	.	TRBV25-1	TGTGCCAGCAGTGGGGTGGCCTTGTCCTACAATGAGCAGTTCTTC	CASSGVALSYNEQFF
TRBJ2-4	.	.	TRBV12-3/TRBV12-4	TGTGCCAGCAGTTTCGTGGGAACCAAAAACATTCAGTACTTC	CASSFVGTKNIQYF
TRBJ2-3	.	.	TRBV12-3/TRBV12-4	TGTGCCAGCAGGAAGGACCTGCCCCCGAGTACGCAGTATTTT	CASRKDLPPSTQYF
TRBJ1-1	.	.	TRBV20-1	TGCAGTGCTAGATTCGGGGCGGAGAAAGCTTTCTTT	CSARFGAEKAFF
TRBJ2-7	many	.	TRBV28	TGTGCCAGCAGTCCACCCAGCCGAAGCGAGCAGTACTTC	CASSPPSRSEQYF
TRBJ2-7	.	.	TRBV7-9	TGTGCCAGCAGCTTAGATTCGCCTCCAGCTTTGGGCGAGCAGTACTTC	CASSLDSPPALGEQYF
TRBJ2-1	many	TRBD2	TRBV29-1	TGCAGCGTTGTTGGATCGGGCGGGCGGGAGATTTTTGAGCAGTTCTTC	CSVVGSGGREIFEQFF
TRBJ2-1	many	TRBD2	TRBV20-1	TGCAGTGCTCGACCAACTAGCGGGAACGACAATGAGCAGTTCTTC	CSARPTSGNDNEQFF
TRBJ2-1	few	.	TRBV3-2	TGTGCCAGCAGCCATTCGGACCGGTCCAATGAGCAGTTCTTC	CASSHSDRSNEQFF
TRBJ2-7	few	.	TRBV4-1	TGCGCCAGCAGCCAAGTGTGGACGTTAAGCTCCTACGAGCAGTACTTC	CASSQVWTLSSYEQYF
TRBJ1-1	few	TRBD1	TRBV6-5	TGTGCCAGCAGTTACTACCTTGGACAGGGCACTGAAGCTTTCTTT	CASSYYLGQGTEAFF
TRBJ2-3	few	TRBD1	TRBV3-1	TGTGCCAGCAGCCCTACCTCGGGACAGGGATTAAGCACAGATACGCAGTATTTT	CASSPTSGQGLSTDTQYF
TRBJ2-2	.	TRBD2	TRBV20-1	TGCAGTGCAACATTAGCGGGGTTGACCGGGGAGCTGTTTTTT	CSATLAGLTGELFF
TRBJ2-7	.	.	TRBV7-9	TGTGCCAGCAGCCCGCCGGCGATCGCCGAGCAGTACTTC	CASSPPAIAEQYF
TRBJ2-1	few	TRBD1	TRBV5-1	TGCGCCAGCAGCTCCGGGGGATCGGGGACAGGGGTCGGAGAGCAGTTCTTC	CASSSGGSGTGVGEQFF
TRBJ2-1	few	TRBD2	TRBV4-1	TGCGCCAGCAGCCAAATCTCCGGGACTAGCGCCGACAATGAGCAGTTCTTC	CASSQISGTSADNEQFF
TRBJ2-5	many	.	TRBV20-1	TGCAGTGCTAGAGCAACCGGGGCTCGGCCGTACTTC	CSARATGARPYF
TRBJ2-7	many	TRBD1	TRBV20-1	TGCAGTGCCGTCGGGACAGCGGCCCACGAGCAGTACTTC	CSAVGTAAHEQYF
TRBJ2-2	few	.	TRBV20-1	TGCAGTGATGCGGGGACCCGGCCCTACGCGAACACCGGGGAGCTGTTTTTT	CSDAGTRPYANTGELFF
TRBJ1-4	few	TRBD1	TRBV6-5	TGTGCCAGCAGTTACTCGGCACCCCCGGGACAGGGAGGTGAAAAACTGTTTTTT	CASSYSAPPGQGGEKLFF
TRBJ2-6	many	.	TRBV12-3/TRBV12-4	TGTGCCAGCAGTTTCGGAGCTGGGGCCAACGTCCTGACTTTC	CASSFGAGANVLTF
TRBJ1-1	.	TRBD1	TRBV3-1	TGTGCCAGCAGGAGTGGGGACAGGCCGAACACTGAAGCTTTCTTT	CASRSGDRPNTEAFF
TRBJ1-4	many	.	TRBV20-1	TGCAGTGCTAGAGATCAGGCGGCCCGGTGGGGTGAAAAACTGTTTTTT	CSARDQAARWGEKLFF
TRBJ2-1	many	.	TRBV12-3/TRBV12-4	TGTGCCAGCAGTTTAGTAGTAGGGGGCAATGAGCAGTTCTTC	CASSLVVGGNEQFF